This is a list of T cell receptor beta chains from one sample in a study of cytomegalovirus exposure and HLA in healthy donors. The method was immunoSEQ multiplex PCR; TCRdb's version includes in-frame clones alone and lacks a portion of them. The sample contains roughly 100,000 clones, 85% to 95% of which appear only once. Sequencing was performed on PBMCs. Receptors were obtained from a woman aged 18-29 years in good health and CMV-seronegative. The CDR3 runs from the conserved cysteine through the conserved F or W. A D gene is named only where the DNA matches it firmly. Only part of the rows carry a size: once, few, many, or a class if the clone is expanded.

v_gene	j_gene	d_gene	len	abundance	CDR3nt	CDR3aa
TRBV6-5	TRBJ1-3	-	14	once	TGTGCCAGCAGTCGCTTCGGTTCTGGAAACACCATATATTTT	CASSRFGSGNTIYF
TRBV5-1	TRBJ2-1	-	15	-	TGCGCCAGCAGCCCGGACTCGAGCTCCTACAATGAGCAGTTCTTC	CASSPDSSSYNEQFF
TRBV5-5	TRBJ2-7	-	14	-	TGTGCCAGCAGCTTGGAATTCAGGGCCCACGAGCAGTACTTC	CASSLEFRAHEQYF
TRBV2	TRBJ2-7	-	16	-	TGTGCCAGCAGTGAAGAAAGAAGATTTAGCTCCTACGAGCAGTACTTC	CASSEERRFSSYEQYF
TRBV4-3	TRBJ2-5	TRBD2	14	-	TGCGCCAGCAGCCAAGGGACTAGCAAAGAGACCCAGTACTTC	CASSQGTSKETQYF
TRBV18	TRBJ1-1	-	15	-	TGTGCCAGCTCACCATTATCAGACATGAACACTGAAGCTTTCTTT	CASSPLSDMNTEAFF
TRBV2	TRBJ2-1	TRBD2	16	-	TGTGCCAGCAGTGAAGCCCCTCTAGCGGCCTACAATGAGCAGTTCTTC	CASSEAPLAAYNEQFF
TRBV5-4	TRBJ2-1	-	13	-	TGTGCCAGCAGCTTGGGTCAGTTCTATGAGCAGTTCTTC	CASSLGQFYEQFF
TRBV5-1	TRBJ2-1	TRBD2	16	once	TGCGCCAGCAGCTTGGCAACTAGCGGGGGGCAAAATGAGCAGTTCTTC	CASSLATSGGQNEQFF
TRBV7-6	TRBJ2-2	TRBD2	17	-	TGTGCCAGCAGCTTCTCGGCGGGGGGGCCTTACACCGGGGAGCTGTTTTTT	CASSFSAGGPYTGELFF
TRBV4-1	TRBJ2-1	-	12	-	TGCGCCAGCAGCCCCGGACAGCTTGAGCAGTTCTTC	CASSPGQLEQFF
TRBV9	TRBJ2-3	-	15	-	TGTGCCAGCAGCCCAGCGTTCTTTAGCACAGATACGCAGTATTTT	CASSPAFFSTDTQYF
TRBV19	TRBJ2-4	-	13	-	TGTGCCAGTAGCCTTGGCTTCCCGAACATTCAGTACTTC	CASSLGFPNIQYF
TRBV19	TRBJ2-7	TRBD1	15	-	TGTGCCAGTAGTACAACGGGACAGGGGGCGATCGAGCAGTACTTC	CASSTTGQGAIEQYF
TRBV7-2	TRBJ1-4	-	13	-	TGTGCCAGCAGCCGGGGGATTAATGAAAAACTGTTTTTT	CASSRGINEKLFF
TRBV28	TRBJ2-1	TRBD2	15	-	TGTGCCAGCAGTTTAGCGGGAGGCGGTTACAATGAGCAGTTCTTC	CASSLAGGGYNEQFF
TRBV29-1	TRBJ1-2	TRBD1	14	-	TGCAGCGCCACGGGGTCAGGGGGAAACTATGGCTACACCTTC	CSATGSGGNYGYTF
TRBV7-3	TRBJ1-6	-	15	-	TGTGCCAGCAGCCCCGGACAATTTTCGAATTCACCCCTCCACTTT	CASSPGQFSNSPLHF
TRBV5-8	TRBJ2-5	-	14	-	TGTGCCAGCAGCTTGGGGTCAGTGGGGGGGACCCAGTACTTC	CASSLGSVGGTQYF
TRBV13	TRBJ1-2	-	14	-	TGTGCCAGCAGCTCGACTGTGGAATACTATGGCTACACCTTC	CASSSTVEYYGYTF
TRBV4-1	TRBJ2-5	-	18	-	TGCGCCAGCAGCCAAGATCCGGCAGGGGAGAAATACCAAGAGACCCAGTACTTC	CASSQDPAGEKYQETQYF
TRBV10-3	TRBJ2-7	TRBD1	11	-	TGTGCCAACGGACAGGGTAACGAGCAGTACTTC	CANGQGNEQYF
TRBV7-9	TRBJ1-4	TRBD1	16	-	TGTGCCAGCAGCACCGGTGAGGGGGCCGTACGGGAAAAACTGTTTTTT	CASSTGEGAVREKLFF
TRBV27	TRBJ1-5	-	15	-	TGTGCCAGCAGCTTTACAGGAGATAGCAATCAGCCCCAGCATTTT	CASSFTGDSNQPQHF
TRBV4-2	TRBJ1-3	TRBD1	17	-	TGTGCCAGCAGCGAAGAGGACAGGGCGTTAGTTGGAAACACCATATATTTT	CASSEEDRALVGNTIYF
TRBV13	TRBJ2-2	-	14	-	TGTGCCAGCAGCACCAACAGGAACACCGGGGAGCTGTTTTTT	CASSTNRNTGELFF
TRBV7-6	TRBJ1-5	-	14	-	TGTGCCAGCAGCCAAACAGGGACCGTGGGGCCCCAGCATTTT	CASSQTGTVGPQHF
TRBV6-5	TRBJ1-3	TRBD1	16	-	TGTGCCAGCAGTTACGGTGGGACAGCCTCTGGAAACACCATATATTTT	CASSYGGTASGNTIYF
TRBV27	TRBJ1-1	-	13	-	TGTGCCAGCAGTTTCGACAGGTACACTGAAGCTTTCTTT	CASSFDRYTEAFF
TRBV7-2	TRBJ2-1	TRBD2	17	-	TGTGCCAGCAGCTTAGGGACTAGCGGGAGTGGGTACAATGAGCAGTTCTTC	CASSLGTSGSGYNEQFF
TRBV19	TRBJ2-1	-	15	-	TGTGCCAGTAGTATCACAGGGCCCAGAGGTGGGGAGCAGTTCTTC	CASSITGPRGGEQFF